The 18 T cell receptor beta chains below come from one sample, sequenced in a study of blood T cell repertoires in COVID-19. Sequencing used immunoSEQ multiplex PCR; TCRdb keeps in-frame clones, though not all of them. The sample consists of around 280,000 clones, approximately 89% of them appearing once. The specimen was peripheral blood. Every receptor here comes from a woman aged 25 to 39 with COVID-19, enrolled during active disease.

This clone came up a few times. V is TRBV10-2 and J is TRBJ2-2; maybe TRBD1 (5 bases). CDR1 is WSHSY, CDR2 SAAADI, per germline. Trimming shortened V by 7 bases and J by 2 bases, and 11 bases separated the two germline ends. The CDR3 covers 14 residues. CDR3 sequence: CASKARANTGELFF. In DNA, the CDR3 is TGCGCCAGCAAGGCCAGGGCCAACACCGGGGAGCTGTTTTTT.

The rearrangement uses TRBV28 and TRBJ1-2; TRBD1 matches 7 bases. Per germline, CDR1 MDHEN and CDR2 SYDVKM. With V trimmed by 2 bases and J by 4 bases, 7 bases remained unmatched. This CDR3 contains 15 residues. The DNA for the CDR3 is TGTGCCAGCAGTTTAGCAGACAGGGCCACCTATGGCTACACCTTC. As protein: CASSLADRATYGYTF.

For the CDR3, the DNA is TGTGCCAGCAGCCTCGACAGGGGAGATAGCAATCAGCCCCAGCATTTT. Amino acids: CASSLDRGDSNQPQHF. V and J are TRBV7-9 and TRBJ1-5, with TRBD1 identical over 8 bases. There are 16 residues in the CDR3. CDR1 is SEHNR, CDR2 FQNEAQ, per germline (reference sequence). Trimming at V came to 5 bases and at J to 0 bases, leaving 6 bases not matched to a gene.

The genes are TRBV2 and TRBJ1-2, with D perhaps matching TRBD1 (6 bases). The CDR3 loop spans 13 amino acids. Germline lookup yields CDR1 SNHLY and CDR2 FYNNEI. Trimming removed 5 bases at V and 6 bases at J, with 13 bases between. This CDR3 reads CASSITGRDGYTF. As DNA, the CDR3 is TGTGCCAGCAGTATAACAGGGAGGGATGGCTACACCTTC. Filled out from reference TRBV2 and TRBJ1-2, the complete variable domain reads EPEVTQTPSHQVTQMGQEVILRCVPISNHLYFYWYRQILGQKVEFLVSFYNNEISEKSEIFDDQFSVERPDGSNFTLKIRSTKLEDSAMYFCASSITGRDGYTFGSGTRLTVV.

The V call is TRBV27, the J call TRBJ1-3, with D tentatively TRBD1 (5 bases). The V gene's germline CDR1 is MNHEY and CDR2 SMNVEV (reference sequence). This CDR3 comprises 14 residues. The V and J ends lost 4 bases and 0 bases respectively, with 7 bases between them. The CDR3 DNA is TGTGCCAGCAGTTGGACAAGCTCTGGAAACACCATATATTTT. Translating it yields CASSWTSSGNTIYF.

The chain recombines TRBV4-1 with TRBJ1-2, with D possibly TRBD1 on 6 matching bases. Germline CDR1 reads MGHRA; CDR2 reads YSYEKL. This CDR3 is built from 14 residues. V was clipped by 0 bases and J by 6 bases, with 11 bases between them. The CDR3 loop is CASSQDWAGDGYTF. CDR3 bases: TGCGCCAGCAGCCAAGATTGGGCAGGGGATGGCTACACCTTC.

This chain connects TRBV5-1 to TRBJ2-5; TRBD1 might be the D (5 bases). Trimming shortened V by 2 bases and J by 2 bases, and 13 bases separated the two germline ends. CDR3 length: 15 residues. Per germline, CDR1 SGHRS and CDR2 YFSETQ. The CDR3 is CASSFQDRVQETQYF. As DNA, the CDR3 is TGCGCCAGCAGCTTTCAAGACAGAGTACAAGAGACCCAGTACTTC.

CDR3 residues: CASSLWTGSYGYTF. The CDR3 DNA reads TGTGCCAGCAGTTTATGGACAGGGAGCTATGGCTACACCTTC. The V call is TRBV28, the J call TRBJ1-2, with 7 bases matching TRBD1. V shed 0 bases and J 4 bases; nucleotides not matched to a gene: 2. CDR1 and CDR2 (germline): MDHEN, SYDVKM. The length of the CDR3 is 14 residues.

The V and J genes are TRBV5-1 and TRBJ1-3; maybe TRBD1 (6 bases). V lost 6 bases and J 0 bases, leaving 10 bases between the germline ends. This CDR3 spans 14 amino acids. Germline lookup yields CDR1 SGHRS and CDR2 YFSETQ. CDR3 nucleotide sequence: TGCGCCAGCATGCCGGGACACTCTGGAAACACCATATATTTT. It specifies CASMPGHSGNTIYF.

This CDR3 reads CASSIRTGSKPQHF. The CDR3 bases are TGTGCCAGTAGTATCCGGACAGGGAGCAAGCCCCAGCATTTT. The rearrangement uses TRBV19 and TRBJ1-5; 8 positions match TRBD1. From germline, CDR1 is LNHDA and CDR2 SQIVND (reference sequence). This CDR3 has 14 amino acids. Trimming took 3 bases from V and 8 from J; bases not matched to a gene: 6.

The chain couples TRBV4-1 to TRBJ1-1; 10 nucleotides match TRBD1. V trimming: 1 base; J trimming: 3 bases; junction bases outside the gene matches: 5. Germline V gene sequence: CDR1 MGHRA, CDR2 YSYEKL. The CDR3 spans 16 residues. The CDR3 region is CASSQGVGQGYTEAFF. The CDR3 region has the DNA TGCGCCAGCAGCCAAGGGGTGGGACAGGGGTACACTGAAGCTTTCTTT.

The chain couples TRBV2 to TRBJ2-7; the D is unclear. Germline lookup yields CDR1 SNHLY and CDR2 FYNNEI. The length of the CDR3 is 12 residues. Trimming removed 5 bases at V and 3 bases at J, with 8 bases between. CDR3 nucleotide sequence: TGTGCCAGCAGTCGCCTAGGCTACGAGCAGTACTTC. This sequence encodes CASSRLGYEQYF. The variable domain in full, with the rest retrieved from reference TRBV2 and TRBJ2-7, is EPEVTQTPSHQVTQMGQEVILRCVPISNHLYFYWYRQILGQKVEFLVSFYNNEISEKSEIFDDQFSVERPDGSNFTLKIRSTKLEDSAMYFCASSRLGYEQYFGPGTRLTVT.

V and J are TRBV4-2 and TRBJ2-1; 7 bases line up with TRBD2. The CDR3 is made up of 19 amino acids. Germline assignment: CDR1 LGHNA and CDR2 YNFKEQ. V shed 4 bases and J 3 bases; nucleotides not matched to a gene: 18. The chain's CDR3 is CASSRMGWEGPSVYNEQFF. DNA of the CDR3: TGTGCCAGCAGCCGAATGGGATGGGAGGGGCCTTCCGTCTACAATGAGCAGTTCTTC.

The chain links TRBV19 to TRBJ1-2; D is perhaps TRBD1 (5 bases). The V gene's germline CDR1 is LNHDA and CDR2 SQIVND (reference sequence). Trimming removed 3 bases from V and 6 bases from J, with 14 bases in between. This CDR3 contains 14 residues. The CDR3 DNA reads TGTGCCAGTAGTATGTCCCAGGGTCTGGATGGCTACACCTTC. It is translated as CASSMSQGLDGYTF.

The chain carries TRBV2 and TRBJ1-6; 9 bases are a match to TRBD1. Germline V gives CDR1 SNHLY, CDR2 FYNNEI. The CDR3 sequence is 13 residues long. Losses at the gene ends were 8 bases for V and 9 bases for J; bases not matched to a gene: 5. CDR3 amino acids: CASERDRASPLHF. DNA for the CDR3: TGTGCCAGCGAACGGGACAGGGCTTCACCCCTCCACTTT.

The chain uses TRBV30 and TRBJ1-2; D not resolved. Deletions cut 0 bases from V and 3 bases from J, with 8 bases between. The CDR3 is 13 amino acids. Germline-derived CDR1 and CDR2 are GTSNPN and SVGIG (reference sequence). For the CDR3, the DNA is TGTGCCTGGAGTGTGTTGGAGGACTATGGCTACACCTTC. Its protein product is CAWSVLEDYGYTF.

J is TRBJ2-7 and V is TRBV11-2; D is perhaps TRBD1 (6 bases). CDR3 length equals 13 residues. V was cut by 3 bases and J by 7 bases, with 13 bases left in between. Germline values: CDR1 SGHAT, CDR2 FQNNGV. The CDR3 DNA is TGTGCCAGCAGCTTGGCGTCAGGGACAGAGCAGTACTTC. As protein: CASSLASGTEQYF.

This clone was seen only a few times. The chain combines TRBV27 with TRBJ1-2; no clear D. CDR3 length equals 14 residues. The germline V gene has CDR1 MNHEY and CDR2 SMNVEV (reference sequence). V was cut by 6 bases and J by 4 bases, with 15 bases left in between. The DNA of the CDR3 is TGTGCCAGCAGCCCGCTTTTGTCCAGCTATGGCTACACCTTC. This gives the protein CASSPLLSSYGYTF.